This T cell receptor (beta chain) was documented in a study of shared clonotypes between healthy human individuals. The naive CD8 population came from CD45RO-negative cells selected for CCR7, without terminally differentiated effector memory CD45RA+ cells. Every one of the donors was a Caucasian adult that lived in Nashville, Tennessee. The germline CDR1 and CDR2 sequences are MNHEY and SMNVEV (reference sequence). V trimming: 4 bases; J trimming: 1 base; junction bases outside the gene matches: 9. There are 18 residues in the CDR3. The repertoire was sequenced with immunoSEQ multiplex PCR; TCRdb's copy has only in-frame clones and lacks some. The sample carries hundreds of thousands of clones, around 90% recorded once. About this clone: The antigen remains undetermined.

Study results and limitations: Larger richness was generally estimated for naive than memory subsets. Exclusively blood specimens were collected; tissue repertoires likely differ.

This TCR was sampled from a man aged 25 to 40 in good health. Material for sequencing was naive CD8+ T cells sorted from blood. The rearrangement links TRBV27 to TRBJ2-1; 11 bases fit TRBD1. The CDR3 bases are TGTGCCAGCAGTTGGACAGGGGGCATCCAGCCATCCTACAATGAGCAGTTCTTC. It specifies CASSWTGGIQPSYNEQFF.